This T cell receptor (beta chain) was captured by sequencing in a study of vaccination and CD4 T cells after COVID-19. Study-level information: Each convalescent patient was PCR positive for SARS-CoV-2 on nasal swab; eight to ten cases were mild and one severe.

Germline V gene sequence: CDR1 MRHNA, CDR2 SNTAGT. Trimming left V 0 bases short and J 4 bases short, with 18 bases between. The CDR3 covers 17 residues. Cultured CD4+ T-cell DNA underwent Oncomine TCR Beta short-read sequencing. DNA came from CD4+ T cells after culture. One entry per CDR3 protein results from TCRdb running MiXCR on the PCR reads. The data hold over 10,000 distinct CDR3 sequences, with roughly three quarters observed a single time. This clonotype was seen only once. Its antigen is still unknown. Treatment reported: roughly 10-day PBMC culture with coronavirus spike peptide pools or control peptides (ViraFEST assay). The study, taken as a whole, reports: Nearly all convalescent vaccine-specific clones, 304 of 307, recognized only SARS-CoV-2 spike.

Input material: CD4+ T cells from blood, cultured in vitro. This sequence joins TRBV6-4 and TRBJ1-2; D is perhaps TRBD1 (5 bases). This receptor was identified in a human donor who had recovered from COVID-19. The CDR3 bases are TGTGCCAGCAGTGACTCGATCGGGGCAGGGAGCCTCTATGGCTACACCTTC. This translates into CASSDSIGAGSLYGYTF.